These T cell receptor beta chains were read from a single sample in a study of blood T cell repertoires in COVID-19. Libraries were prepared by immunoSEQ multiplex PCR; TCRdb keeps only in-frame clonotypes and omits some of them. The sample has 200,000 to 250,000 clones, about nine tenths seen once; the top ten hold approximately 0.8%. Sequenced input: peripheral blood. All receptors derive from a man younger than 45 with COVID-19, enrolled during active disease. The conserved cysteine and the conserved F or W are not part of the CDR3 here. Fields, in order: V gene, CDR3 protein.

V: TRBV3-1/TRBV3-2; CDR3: ASSQDSNTQY
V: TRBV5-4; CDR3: ASSSRGIGTEAF
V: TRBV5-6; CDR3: ASSFQGSGTEAF
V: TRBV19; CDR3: ASSLGTNEKLF
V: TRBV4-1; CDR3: ASSQDPGYSNQPQH
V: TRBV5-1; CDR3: ASSPRQGRKTEAF
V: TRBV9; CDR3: ASSSGLNTEAF
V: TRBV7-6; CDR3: ASSEGESDTQY
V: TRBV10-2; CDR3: ASSESYPHRGTGNTIY
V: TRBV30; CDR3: AWGRGTKNIQY
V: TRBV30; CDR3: AWSVGVFTDTQY
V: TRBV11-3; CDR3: ASSFTGNTGELF
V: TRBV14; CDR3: ASSQSPRTGEPYGYT
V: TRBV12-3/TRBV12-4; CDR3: ASQRGGETQY
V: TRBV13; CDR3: ASSPTPGHSYEQY
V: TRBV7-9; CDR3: ASSLVSGQGRRQPQH
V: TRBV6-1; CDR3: ASSERGGIGNTIY
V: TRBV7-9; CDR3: ASNYDPGTSGVIETQY
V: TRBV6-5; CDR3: ASTETGQVGNTIY
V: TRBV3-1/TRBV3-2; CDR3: ASSQHVKPGERSSYEQY
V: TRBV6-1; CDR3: ASSEWGQASGNTIY
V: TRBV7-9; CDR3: ASSSPGLTLPEQY
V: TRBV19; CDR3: ASSMEQGFNQPQH
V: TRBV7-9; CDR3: ASSWGQGYEKLF
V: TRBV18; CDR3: ASSPGTSGGFQETQY
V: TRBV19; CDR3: ASSGQSYGYT
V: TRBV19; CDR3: ASNSAGNTIY
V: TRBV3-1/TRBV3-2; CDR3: ASSQDQGRNEKLF
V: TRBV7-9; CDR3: ASGPEGFNSPLH
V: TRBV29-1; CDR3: SVDGEGDTIY
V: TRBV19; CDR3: ASSIGAVAAYEQY
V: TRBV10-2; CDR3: ASSESGQGKGYT
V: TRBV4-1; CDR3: ASSGLAGIYEQY
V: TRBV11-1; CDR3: ASSLAGATGTGELF
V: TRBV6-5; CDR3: ASSSEEGRSGETQY
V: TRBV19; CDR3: ASSTGTSGTYEQY
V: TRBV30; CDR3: AWSVLGGGDEQY
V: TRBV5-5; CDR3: ASSLAPGNSNQPQH
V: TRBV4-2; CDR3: ASSQAGRVNEQF
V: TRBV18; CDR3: ASSLPETGLAEQY
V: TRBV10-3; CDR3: AISDPGQGAYEQF
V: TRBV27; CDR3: ASSYTGENYEQY
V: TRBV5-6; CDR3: ASSPGQVQAGELF
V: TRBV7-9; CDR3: ASSPAPRAGSPLH
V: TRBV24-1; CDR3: ATSDSQGDGGYT
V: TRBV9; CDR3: ASSVGGDETQY
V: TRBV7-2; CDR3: ASSLDPGEGQPQH
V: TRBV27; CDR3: ASSLAPDRGRRYGYT
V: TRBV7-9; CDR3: ASSLGGTGIQKLF
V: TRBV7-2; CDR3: ASSFLTGSDTQY
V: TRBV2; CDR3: ASREDRNTGELF